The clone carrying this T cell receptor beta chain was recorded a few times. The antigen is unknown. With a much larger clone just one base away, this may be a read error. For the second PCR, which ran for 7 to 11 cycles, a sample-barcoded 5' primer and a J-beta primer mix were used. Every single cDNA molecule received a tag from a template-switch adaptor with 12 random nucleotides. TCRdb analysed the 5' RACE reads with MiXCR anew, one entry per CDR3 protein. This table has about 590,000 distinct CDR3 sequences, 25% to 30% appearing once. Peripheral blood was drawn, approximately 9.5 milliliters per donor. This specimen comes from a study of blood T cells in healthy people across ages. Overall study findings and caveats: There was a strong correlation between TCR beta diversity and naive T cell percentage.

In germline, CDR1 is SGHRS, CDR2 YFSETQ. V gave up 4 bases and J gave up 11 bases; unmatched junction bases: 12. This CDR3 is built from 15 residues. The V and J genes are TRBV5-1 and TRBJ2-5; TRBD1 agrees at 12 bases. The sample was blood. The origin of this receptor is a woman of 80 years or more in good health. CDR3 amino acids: CASSPGTGGPNEQYF. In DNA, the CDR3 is TGCGCCAGCAGCCCAGGGACAGGGGGCCCCAATGAGCAGTACTTC.